This is a list of T cell receptor beta chains from one sample in a study of blood T cell repertoires in COVID-19. Repertoires were generated with immunoSEQ multiplex PCR, while TCRdb's copy carries only in-frame clones and drops some. The sample lists about 310,000 clones, approximately 91% occurring once. Sample: PBMCs or T cells enriched from blood (not recorded which). The receptors derive from a man aged 55 to 70 who had recovered from COVID-19. Each CDR3 is given with its conserved first and last residue. The D gene is left open where the match is weak. Part of the rows lack a size; the others show once, few, many or a class for expanded clones.

CDR3 length	J gene	D gene	V gene	clone size	CDR3 DNA	CDR3 protein
14	TRBJ2-1	NA	TRBV9	NA	TGTGCCAGCAGCCCAATCGACCCGGGTGTTGAGCAGTTCTTC	CASSPIDPGVEQFF
15	TRBJ1-5	NA	TRBV6-4	NA	TGTGCCACCCTTCACAGGGTTTCAAGCAATCAGCCCCAGCATTTT	CATLHRVSSNQPQHF
17	TRBJ2-1	TRBD2	TRBV5-1	NA	TGCGCCAGCAGCTTCCTAGCCGGGACTAGCGGGAGGAATGAGCAGTTCTTC	CASSFLAGTSGRNEQFF
15	TRBJ2-7	TRBD1	TRBV10-3	NA	TGTGCCATCAGTGAGGGGACAGGGGGGATCTACGAGCAGTACTTC	CAISEGTGGIYEQYF
18	TRBJ1-6	TRBD1	TRBV4-3	NA	TGCGCCAGCAGCCTTTTTTGGCAGGGGGCTACGGATAATTCACCCCTCCACTTT	CASSLFWQGATDNSPLHF
15	TRBJ1-5	NA	TRBV29-1	once	TGCAGCGTCATGGAGGACAGAAATAGCAATCAGCCCCAGCATTTT	CSVMEDRNSNQPQHF
17	TRBJ2-5	TRBD2	TRBV4-3	NA	TGCGCCAGCAGCCAAGATACGGCGGGAGGGTACCAAGAGACCCAGTACTTC	CASSQDTAGGYQETQYF
14	TRBJ1-1	NA	TRBV15	once	TGTGCCACCAGCAGGGGGGGATCGAGTACTGAAGCTTTCTTT	CATSRGGSSTEAFF
14	TRBJ2-7	TRBD2	TRBV10-3	NA	TGTGCCATCAGTGGTAGCGGGACTTCCTACGAGCAGTACTTC	CAISGSGTSYEQYF
16	TRBJ1-1	NA	TRBV3-1/TRBV3-2	NA	TGTGCCAGCAGCCAACCACAAAGGGGTATTCGGACTGAAGCTTTCTTT	CASSQPQRGIRTEAFF
13	TRBJ2-1	NA	TRBV15	NA	TGTGCCACCAGCAGAGTCAGGGCCGATGAGCAGTTCTTC	CATSRVRADEQFF
13	TRBJ2-7	NA	TRBV7-9	NA	TGTGCCAGCAGCTTAGCGCAGGACAGCGAGCAGTACTTC	CASSLAQDSEQYF
15	TRBJ2-7	TRBD2	TRBV5-4	once	TGTGCCAGCAGCTTAAAGGCGGGAGGGCCGGAGGAGCAGTACTTC	CASSLKAGGPEEQYF
16	TRBJ2-2	TRBD2	TRBV7-2	NA	TGTGCCAGCAGCTGGACTAGCGGGGCCGGCTCCGGGGAGCTGTTTTTT	CASSWTSGAGSGELFF
15	TRBJ1-5	TRBD1	TRBV5-5	few	TGTGCCAGCAGCTTGACAGGGGGTGGGGATCAGCCCCAGCATTTT	CASSLTGGGDQPQHF
16	TRBJ2-1	TRBD1	TRBV7-9	NA	TGTGCCAGCAGCTTGCCCGGGACAGGGGAAAAAAATGAGCAGTTCTTC	CASSLPGTGEKNEQFF
18	TRBJ1-1	NA	TRBV3-1/TRBV3-2	NA	TGTGCCAGCAGCCACCTAATATACCGGGACATCATGAACACTGAAGCTTTCTTT	CASSHLIYRDIMNTEAFF
15	TRBJ1-5	TRBD1	TRBV19	once	TGTGCCAGTAGTACCCTTGGACAGGGCGGTCAGCCCCAGCATTTT	CASSTLGQGGQPQHF
16	TRBJ2-7	NA	TRBV9	NA	TGTGCCAGCAGCGTGGGATCCGGGACTGATACCTACGAGCAGTACTTC	CASSVGSGTDTYEQYF
14	TRBJ2-7	TRBD2	TRBV6-5	NA	TGTGCCAGCAGTGACTCTAGCGGGGGCTACGAGCAGTACTTC	CASSDSSGGYEQYF
15	TRBJ2-7	NA	TRBV19	NA	TGTGCCAGTAGACGGACTTTCCCCGTATCCTACGAGCAGTACTTC	CASRRTFPVSYEQYF
16	TRBJ1-5	TRBD1	TRBV6-5	NA	TGTGCCAGCAGTTCCACGGACAGGGGTGGGGAACAGCCCCAGCATTTT	CASSSTDRGGEQPQHF
15	TRBJ2-3	TRBD1	TRBV4-2	NA	TGTGCCAGCAGCCGAGGGACAGGGGTATCGGATACGCAGTATTTT	CASSRGTGVSDTQYF
13	TRBJ2-1	TRBD2	TRBV13	NA	TGTGCCAGCAGCCGCGGGGGGTACAATGAGCAGTTCTTC	CASSRGGYNEQFF
14	TRBJ2-1	TRBD1	TRBV9	NA	TGTGCCAGCAGCCTTAGGGACAGTTACAATGAGCAGTTCTTC	CASSLRDSYNEQFF
12	TRBJ2-7	TRBD1	TRBV28	NA	TGTGCCAGCAGTCCCCCAGGACAGGATTACTTATTC	CASSPPGQDYLF
15	TRBJ1-2	NA	TRBV11-2	NA	TGTGCCAGCAGCTTAGACGCGAACAGGGCCAGCGGCTACACCTTC	CASSLDANRASGYTF
15	TRBJ1-4	NA	TRBV28	once	TGTGCCAGCAGTTTATCGGGGGCAACTAATGAAAAACTGTTTTTT	CASSLSGATNEKLFF
15	TRBJ2-7	TRBD1	TRBV28	NA	TGTGCCAGCAGTCCGGGGGACAGGGTTGTCTACGAGCAGTACTTC	CASSPGDRVVYEQYF
16	TRBJ2-6	NA	TRBV7-2	NA	TGTGCCAGCAGCTTGGAGGGGGCGAGAGGGGCCAACGTCCTGACTTTC	CASSLEGARGANVLTF
13	TRBJ1-3	NA	TRBV30	NA	TGTGCCTGTGTGCGGGATTCTGGAAACACCATATATTTT	CACVRDSGNTIYF
14	TRBJ1-6	TRBD1	TRBV9	once	TGTGCCAGCAGCGCGGGGACAGCGAATTCACCCCTCCACTTT	CASSAGTANSPLHF
13	TRBJ1-2	NA	TRBV24-1	NA	TGTGCCACCAGTGCCACAGCTAACTATGGCTACACCTTC	CATSATANYGYTF
18	TRBJ1-3	NA	TRBV7-5	once	TGTGTCAGAAGCGAAAGGTGTCAGGGCCAGCTCTCTGGAAACACCATATATTTT	CVRSERCQGQLSGNTIYF
16	TRBJ1-6	TRBD1	TRBV28	NA	TGTGCCAGCAGTGACAGGGGGGGGTCCTATAATTCACCCCTCCACTTT	CASSDRGGSYNSPLHF
12	TRBJ2-3	NA	TRBV28	NA	TGTGCCAGTTCCTTTACTGAGATGGCGCAGTATTTT	CASSFTEMAQYF
15	TRBJ2-3	TRBD2	TRBV7-2	NA	TGTGCCAGCAGCGAGAGCGGGAGGAGGACAGATACGCAGTATTTT	CASSESGRRTDTQYF
12	TRBJ1-2	NA	TRBV28	NA	TGTGCCAGCAGGCAGATGAACTATGGCTACACCTTC	CASRQMNYGYTF
18	TRBJ2-3	TRBD2	TRBV7-2	NA	TGTGCCAGCTTAGTCGGGGGGGGCGGCCTGCGGGCCACAGATACGCAGTATTTT	CASLVGGGGLRATDTQYF
12	TRBJ1-2	NA	TRBV7-2	few	TGTGCCAGCAGCCCCTCGTCCCATGGCTACACCTTC	CASSPSSHGYTF
16	TRBJ2-1	TRBD2	TRBV10-1	NA	TGCGCCAGCAGTGAGGGGACTAGCGGATCCTACAATGAGCAGTTCTTC	CASSEGTSGSYNEQFF
15	TRBJ2-1	TRBD1	TRBV30	NA	TGTGCCTGGAGTTTGGAGACAGGGCCCTACAATGAGCAGTTCTTC	CAWSLETGPYNEQFF
15	TRBJ1-5	NA	TRBV19	NA	TGTGCCAGTAGTATAGATCAACAGGGATGGGAGCCCCAGCATTTT	CASSIDQQGWEPQHF
16	TRBJ1-1	TRBD1	TRBV7-7	NA	TGTGCTAGCAGCTACTCCTCGGGACAGGGGAACACTGAAGCTTTCTTT	CASSYSSGQGNTEAFF
14	TRBJ1-5	NA	TRBV18	NA	TGTGCCAGCTCACCGAAGACAGTCAATCAGCCCCAGCATTTT	CASSPKTVNQPQHF
18	TRBJ2-5	TRBD1	TRBV5-1	NA	TGCGCCAGCAGCTTGGAATTTAGGGGACAGGGTATCCGGGAGACCCAGTACTTC	CASSLEFRGQGIRETQYF
14	TRBJ1-5	NA	TRBV28	NA	TGTGCCAGCAGTTTCCGACAGTCTCATCAGCCCCAGCATTTT	CASSFRQSHQPQHF
15	TRBJ2-3	NA	TRBV2	NA	TGTGCCAGCAGTGTGTCTAGCCTCACAGCAGATACGCAGTATTTT	CASSVSSLTADTQYF
15	TRBJ2-1	NA	TRBV27	NA	TGTGCCAGCAGTTTAGGGCAGGGGAGATACAATGAGCAGTTCTTC	CASSLGQGRYNEQFF
16	TRBJ2-7	TRBD2	TRBV11-2	NA	TGTGCCAGCAGACCTCCCGGGGGGGCGCCGACCTACGAGCAGTACTTC	CASRPPGGAPTYEQYF
13	TRBJ2-7	NA	TRBV10-3	NA	TGTGCCATCAGTGGGGGCACCTCCTACGAGCAGTACTTC	CAISGGTSYEQYF
15	TRBJ2-7	TRBD1	TRBV2	NA	TGTGCCAGCAGCTTTATCGACAGGGGCGGCAGCGAGCAGTACTTC	CASSFIDRGGSEQYF
16	TRBJ2-1	TRBD2	TRBV5-1	NA	TGCGCCAGCAACCCGGGACTAGCCTTCGCCTACAATGAGCAGTTCTTC	CASNPGLAFAYNEQFF
15	TRBJ1-1	NA	TRBV28	NA	TGTGCCAGCAGTTCTCCCCGGCAGGGGAACACTGAAGCTTTCTTT	CASSSPRQGNTEAFF
13	TRBJ2-7	NA	TRBV5-1	once	TGCGCCAGCAGTAGAAACGTCGCCTACGAGCAGTACTTC	CASSRNVAYEQYF